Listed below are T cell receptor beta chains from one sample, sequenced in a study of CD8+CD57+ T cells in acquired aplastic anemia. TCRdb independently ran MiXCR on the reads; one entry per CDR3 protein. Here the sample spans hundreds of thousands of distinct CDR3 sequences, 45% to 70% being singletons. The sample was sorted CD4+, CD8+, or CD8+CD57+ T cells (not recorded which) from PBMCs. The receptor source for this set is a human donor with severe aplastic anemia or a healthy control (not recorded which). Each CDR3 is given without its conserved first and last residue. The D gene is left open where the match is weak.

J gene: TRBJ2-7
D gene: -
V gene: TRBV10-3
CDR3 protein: AIGEQGDPYEQY

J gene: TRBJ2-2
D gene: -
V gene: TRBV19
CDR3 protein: ASGTTFTANTGELF

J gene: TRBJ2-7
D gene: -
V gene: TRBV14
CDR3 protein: ASRRTRDTTYEQY

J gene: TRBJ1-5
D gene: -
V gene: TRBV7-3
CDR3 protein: ASSLSSDQPQH

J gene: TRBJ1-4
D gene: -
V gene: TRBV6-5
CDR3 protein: ASHGGKLF

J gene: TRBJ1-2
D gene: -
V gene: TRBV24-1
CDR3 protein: ATSDFGSNYGYT

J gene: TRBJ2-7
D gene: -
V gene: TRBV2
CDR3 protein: ASSAVGRDLYEQY

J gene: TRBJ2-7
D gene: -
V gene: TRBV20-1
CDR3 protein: SHQGGEGRPQAVREQY

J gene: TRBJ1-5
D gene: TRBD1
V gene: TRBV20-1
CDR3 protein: SATGTGEVQPQH

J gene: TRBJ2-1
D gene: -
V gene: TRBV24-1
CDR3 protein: ATSDLQGNEQF

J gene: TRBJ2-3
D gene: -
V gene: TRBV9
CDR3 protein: ASSVGLSSTDTQY

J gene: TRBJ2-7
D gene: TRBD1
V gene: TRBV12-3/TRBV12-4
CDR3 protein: ASSLSGGSHEQY

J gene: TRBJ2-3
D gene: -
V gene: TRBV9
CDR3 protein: ASSVATRGGPSTDTQY

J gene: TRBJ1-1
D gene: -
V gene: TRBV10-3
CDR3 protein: AMQSSQGMNTEAF